This TCR beta chain was observed in a study of PD-L1 blockade in urothelial cancer. The wider study: Samples came from 3 weeks, at the second dose, and 6 weeks into treatment. Specimens of blood held a median count of roughly 150,000 T cells. Notes on the study in general: For durable-benefit patients, tumor-associated blood clones expanded more at 3 weeks.

Sequencing used immunoSEQ multiplex PCR; TCRdb keeps in-frame clones, though not all of them. The sample has 80,000 to 130,000 clones; about 89% are singletons. For this clone: Its antigen is unknown.

The sequence was collected from a woman aged 80 or older with urothelial cancer. Specimen: PBMCs, collected around atezolizumab (anti-PD-L1) treatment.

The CDR3 DNA sequence: TGTGCCAGCAGTCGAAGACAGGAAAACACCGGGGAGCTGTTTTTT. Encoded protein: CASSRRQENTGELFF. The V call is TRBV9, the J call TRBJ2-2, with D tentatively TRBD1 (6 bases). There are 15 residues in the CDR3. V was cut by 5 bases and J by 2 bases, with 13 bases left in between. The V gene's germline CDR1 is SGDLS and CDR2 YYNGEE.